The TCR beta chain described here comes from a study of OX40 agonist ivuxolimab in advanced cancers. The data were produced by immunoSEQ multiplex PCR, yet TCRdb's version contains in-frame clones alone and is incomplete. The sample includes about 63,000 clones, about 89% seen only once; the top ten take about 0.77%. Germline V gives CDR1 SGHDT, CDR2 YYEEEE. The CDR3 spans 13 residues. J lost 7 bases, V lost 1 base, and 4 bases had no gene match. This chain uses TRBV5-6 with TRBJ1-2; 7 nucleotides line up with TRBD1. Sequences were derived from CD4+ or CD8+ T cells sorted from blood, sampled in a trial of the OX40 agonist ivuxolimab. The TCR sequence derives from an adult with an advanced solid tumor such as melanoma, head and neck, liver or kidney cancer. CDR3 nucleotide sequence: TGTGCCAGCAGCTTGACAGGGGCTTCTGGCTACACCTTC. This translates into CASSLTGASGYTF.